The clone carrying this TCR beta chain is classed as medium-sized. One entry per CDR3 protein, called by TCRdb with MiXCR from the 5' RACE reads. The sample shows about 21,000 distinct CDR3 sequences, roughly 4.2% of them seen only once. The time point denotes: sample taken at primary tumor resection. Whole RNA came from tumor, nontumor lung or frozen PBMC and was sequenced without being sorted. The donors were 55 to 85 patients with non-small cell lung cancer that was early-stage and untreated. The sample is drawn from a study of spatial heterogeneity in lung cancer. Study-wide background: Detected beta-chain sequences consistently exceeded alpha-chain sequences.

Trimming pared 0 bases from V and 0 bases from J, leaving 6 bases between. CDR3 length: 14 residues. CDR1 and CDR2 (germline): SGHNT, YYREEE (reference sequence). This material consisted of PBMCs, taken at surgery. The origin of this receptor is a male donor with early-stage non-small cell lung cancer. V and J are TRBV5-4 and TRBJ2-5; D uncertain. CDR3 coding DNA: TGTGCCAGCAGCTTGGCCCTTGACCAAGAGACCCAGTACTTC. It translates to CASSLALDQETQYF. The complete variable domain, with remaining parts taken from reference TRBV5-4 and TRBJ2-5, reads ETGVTQSPTHLIKTRGQQVTLRCSSQSGHNTVSWYQQALGQGPQFIFQYYREEENGRGNFPPRFSGLQFPNYSSELNVNALELDDSALYLCASSLALDQETQYFGPGTRLLVL.